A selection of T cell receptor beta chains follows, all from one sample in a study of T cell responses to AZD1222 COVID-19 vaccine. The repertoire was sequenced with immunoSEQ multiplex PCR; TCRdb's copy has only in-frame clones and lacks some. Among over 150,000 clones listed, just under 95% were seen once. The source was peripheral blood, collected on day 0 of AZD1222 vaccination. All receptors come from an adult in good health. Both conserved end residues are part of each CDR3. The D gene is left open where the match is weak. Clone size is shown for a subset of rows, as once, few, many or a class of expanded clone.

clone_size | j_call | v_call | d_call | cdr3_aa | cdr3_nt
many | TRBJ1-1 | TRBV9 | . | CASSKNRWNTEAFF | TGTGCCAGCAGCAAAAACAGATGGAACACTGAAGCTTTCTTT
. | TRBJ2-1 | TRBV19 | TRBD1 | CASSMGTAYNEQFF | TGTGCCAGTAGTATGGGGACAGCCTACAATGAGCAGTTCTTC
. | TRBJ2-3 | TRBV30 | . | CAWSSGLSTDTQYF | TGTGCCTGGAGTAGCGGACTTAGCACAGATACGCAGTATTTT
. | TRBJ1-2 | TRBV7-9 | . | CASSPLRNSRGYTF | TGTGCCAGCAGCCCCCTTCGTAACAGCCGCGGCTACACCTTC
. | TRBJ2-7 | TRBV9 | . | CASSVRAGAVHEQYF | TGTGCCAGCAGCGTACGGGCGGGGGCCGTTCACGAGCAGTACTTC
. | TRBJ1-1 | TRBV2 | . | CASSEARQRTREAFF | TGTGCCAGCAGTGAAGCTAGACAGAGGACTCGTGAAGCTTTCTTT
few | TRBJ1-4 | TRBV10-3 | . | CAIRQDGNEKLFF | TGTGCCATCAGACAGGACGGGAATGAAAAACTGTTTTTT
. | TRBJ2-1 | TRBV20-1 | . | CSAGHNNEQFF | TGCAGTGCCGGCCATAACAATGAGCAGTTCTTC
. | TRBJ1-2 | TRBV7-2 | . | CASRRQENGYTF | TGTGCCAGCAGACGACAGGAGAATGGCTACACCTTC
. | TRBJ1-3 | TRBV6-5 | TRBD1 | CASSYGTGGNGNTIYF | TGTGCCAGCAGTTACGGGACAGGGGGCAATGGAAACACCATATATTTT
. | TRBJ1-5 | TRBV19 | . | CASSMEGRQPQHF | TGTGCCAGTAGTATGGAGGGAAGGCAGCCCCAGCATTTT
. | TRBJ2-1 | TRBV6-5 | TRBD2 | CASSSSGRGWNEQFF | TGTGCCAGCAGTTCTAGCGGGAGGGGGTGGAATGAGCAGTTCTTC
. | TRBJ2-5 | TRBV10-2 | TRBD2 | CASRSGLAGKYQETQYF | TGCGCCAGCAGATCGGGACTAGCGGGAAAGTACCAAGAGACCCAGTACTTC
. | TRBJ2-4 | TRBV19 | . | CASSQGGENIQYF | TGTGCCAGTAGCCAGGGGGGAGAAAACATTCAGTACTTC
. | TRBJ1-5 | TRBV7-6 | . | CASSQGQGRRGRSNQPQHF | TGTGCCAGCAGCCAGGGTCAGGGGCGCCGGGGTAGGAGCAATCAGCCCCAGCATTTT
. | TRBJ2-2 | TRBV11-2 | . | CASRKTGTTDTGELFF | TGTGCCAGCAGAAAGACCGGGACCACCGACACCGGGGAGCTGTTTTTT
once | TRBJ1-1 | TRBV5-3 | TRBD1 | CARSIRQGRLTEAFF | TGTGCCAGAAGCATAAGACAGGGGAGGTTAACCGAAGCTTTCTTT
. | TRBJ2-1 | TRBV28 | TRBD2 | CASSHGGSGGNEQFF | TGTGCCAGCAGTCATGGAGGGAGCGGGGGGAATGAGCAGTTCTTC
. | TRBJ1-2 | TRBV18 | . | CASSPDTFGYGYTF | TGTGCCAGCTCACCGGACACCTTCGGCTATGGCTACACCTTC
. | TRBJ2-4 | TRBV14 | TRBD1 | CASSQKQGAKNIQYF | TGTGCCAGCAGCCAGAAACAGGGGGCCAAAAACATTCAGTACTTC
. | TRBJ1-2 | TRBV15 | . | CATSRDHGDGIDGYTF | TGTGCCACCAGCAGAGATCATGGAGACGGCATAGATGGCTACACCTTC
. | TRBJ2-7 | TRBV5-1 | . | CASSLDLEQYF | TGCGCCAGCAGCTTGGATCTCGAGCAGTACTTC
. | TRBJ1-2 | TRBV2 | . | CASSEARGRGVGYTF | TGTGCCAGCAGTGAAGCCCGCGGGAGGGGAGTTGGCTACACCTTC
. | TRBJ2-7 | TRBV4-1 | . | CASSPTPLRPYEQYF | TGCGCCAGCAGCCCAACGCCCCTAAGGCCCTACGAGCAGTACTTC
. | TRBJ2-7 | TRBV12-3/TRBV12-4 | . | CASSFLTYEQYF | TGTGCCAGCAGTTTCTTAACCTACGAGCAGTACTTC
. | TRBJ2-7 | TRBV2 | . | CASRFEGTSGEQYF | TGTGCCAGCAGGTTCGAGGGTACCTCGGGCGAGCAGTACTTC
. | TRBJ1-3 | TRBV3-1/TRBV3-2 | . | CASSQLPGTVYSGNTIYF | TGTGCCAGCAGCCAACTCCCCGGTACAGTCTACTCTGGAAACACCATATATTTT
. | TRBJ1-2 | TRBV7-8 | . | CASSLSGGLNYGYTF | TGTGCCAGCAGCTTATCGGGGGGTTTAAACTATGGCTACACCTTC
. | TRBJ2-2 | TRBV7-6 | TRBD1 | CASSLGSFLDRDVIGELFF | TGTGCCAGCAGCTTAGGGTCCTTTTTGGACAGGGATGTTATCGGGGAGCTGTTTTTT
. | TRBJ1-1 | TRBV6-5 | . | CASSSPRRNTEAFF | TGTGCCAGCAGTTCCCCCCGGCGGAACACTGAAGCTTTCTTT
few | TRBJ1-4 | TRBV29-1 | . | CSVEGTPEGGEKLFF | TGCAGCGTTGAAGGGACGCCGGAGGGGGGTGAAAAACTGTTTTTT
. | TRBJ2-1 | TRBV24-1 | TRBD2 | CATSDRLAGAFNEQFF | TGTGCCACCAGTGATCGACTAGCGGGAGCATTTAATGAGCAGTTCTTC
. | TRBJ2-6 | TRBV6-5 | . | CASTVTGANVLTF | TGTGCCAGCACGGTGACTGGGGCCAACGTCCTGACTTTC
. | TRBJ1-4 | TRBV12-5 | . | CASAPPTATNEKLFF | TGTGCTAGTGCCCCCCCCACCGCCACTAATGAAAAACTGTTTTTT
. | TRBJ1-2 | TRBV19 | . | CASRQDRVYGYTF | TGTGCCAGCAGACAGGATCGGGTCTATGGCTACACCTTC
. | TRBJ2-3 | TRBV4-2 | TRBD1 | CASRTDRADTQYF | TGTGCCAGCAGAACCGACAGGGCTGATACGCAGTATTTT
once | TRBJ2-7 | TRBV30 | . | CAWTAIYRDF | TGTGCCTGGACCGCTATCTACCGAGACTTC
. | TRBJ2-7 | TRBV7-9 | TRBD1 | CASSLTGDPRNEQYF | TGTGCCAGCAGCTTAACAGGGGACCCTCGAAACGAGCAGTACTTC
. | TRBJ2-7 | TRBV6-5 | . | CASSYSRSGVYEQYF | TGTGCCAGCAGTTACTCGAGGAGCGGCGTTTACGAGCAGTACTTC
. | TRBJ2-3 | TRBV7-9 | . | CASSSPGADAVYTQYF | TGTGCCAGCAGCTCCCCTGGGGCGGATGCAGTATATACGCAGTATTTT
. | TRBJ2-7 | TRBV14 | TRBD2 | CASSQGSGTLVYEQYF | TGTGCCAGCAGCCAGGGTAGCGGGACCTTAGTCTACGAGCAGTACTTC
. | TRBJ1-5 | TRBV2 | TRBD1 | CASSGTASNQPQHF | TGTGCCAGCAGCGGGACAGCTAGCAATCAGCCCCAGCATTTT
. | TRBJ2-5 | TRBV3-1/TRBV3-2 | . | CASSQGIGRGQETQYF | TGTGCCAGCAGCCAAGGAATTGGGCGGGGACAAGAGACCCAGTACTTC
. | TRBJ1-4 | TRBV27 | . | CASSFYRSSGEKLFF | TGTGCCAGCAGTTTCTACAGGTCATCGGGTGAAAAACTGTTTTTT
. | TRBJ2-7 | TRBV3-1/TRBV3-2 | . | CASSQGGYEQYF | TGTGCCAGCAGCCAGGGGGGCTACGAGCAGTACTTC
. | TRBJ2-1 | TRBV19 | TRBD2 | CASSRTSGRGSYNEQFF | TGTGCCAGTAGCCGGACTAGCGGGAGGGGCTCCTACAATGAGCAGTTCTTC
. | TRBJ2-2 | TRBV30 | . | CAWSAVGFGELFF | TGTGCCTGGAGTGCCGTGGGGTTCGGGGAGCTGTTTTTT
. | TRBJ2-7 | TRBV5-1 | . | CASSLTSNIGQQYF | TGCGCCAGCAGCCTAACCTCTAACATAGGTCAGCAGTACTTC
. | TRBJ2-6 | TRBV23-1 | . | CVQSSGANVLTF | TGCGTACAGAGCTCTGGGGCCAACGTCCTGACTTTC
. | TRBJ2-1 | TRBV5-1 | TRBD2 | CASSLDTGLAGGRNNEQFF | TGCGCCAGCAGCTTGGATACGGGACTAGCGGGAGGGCGGAACAATGAGCAGTTCTTC
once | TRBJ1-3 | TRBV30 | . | CAWSIGLSGNTIYF | TGTGCCTGGAGCATCGGCCTCTCTGGAAACACCATATATTTT
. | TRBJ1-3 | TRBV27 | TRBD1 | CASRTGNSGNTIYF | TGTGCCAGCAGGACAGGGAATTCTGGAAACACCATATATTTT
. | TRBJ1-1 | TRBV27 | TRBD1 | CASSPGQGRLNTEAFF | TGTGCCAGCAGTCCTGGACAGGGAAGGCTGAACACTGAAGCTTTCTTT
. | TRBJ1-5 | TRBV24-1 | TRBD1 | CATSDPGGGSNQPQHF | TGTGCCACCAGTGACCCAGGGGGCGGGAGCAATCAGCCCCAGCATTTT
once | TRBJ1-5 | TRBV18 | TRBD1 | CASSPFGTGYSNQPQHF | TGTGCCAGCTCACCATTCGGGACAGGTTATAGCAATCAGCCCCAGCATTTT
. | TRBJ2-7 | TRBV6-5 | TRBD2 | CASSPERGVSYEQYF | TGTGCCAGCAGTCCGGAGCGGGGGGTCTCCTACGAGCAGTACTTC
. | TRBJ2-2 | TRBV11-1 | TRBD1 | CASSPRTGGNTGELFF | TGTGCCAGCAGCCCACGGACAGGCGGGAACACCGGGGAGCTGTTTTTT
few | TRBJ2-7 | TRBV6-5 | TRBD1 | CASSPQGAVYEQYF | TGTGCCAGCAGTCCCCAGGGGGCGGTGTACGAGCAGTACTTC
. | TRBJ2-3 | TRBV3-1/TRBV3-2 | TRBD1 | CASRRGTGGPDTQYF | TGTGCCAGCAGACGCGGGACAGGGGGCCCAGATACGCAGTATTTT
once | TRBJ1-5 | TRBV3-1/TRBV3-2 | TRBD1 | CASSRGGQGSNQPQHF | TGTGCCAGCAGCCGGGGCGGACAGGGGAGCAATCAGCCCCAGCATTTT